This passage covers 20 T cell receptor beta chains from one sample sequenced in a study of radiation and T cells in renal cell carcinoma. Profiling relied on immunoSEQ multiplex PCR, and the TCRdb table lists in-frame clones only, not all of them. This table holds over 120,000 clones, about 88% found once. The time point was: baseline pretreatment blood. The treatment is: 15 Gy SBRT to primary tumor, nephrectomy 4 weeks later. The input for sequencing was blood, taken from a patient whose treatment included radiotherapy and nephrectomy. These receptors all come from a woman in her forties or fifties with renal cell carcinoma.

The V and J genes are TRBV4-1 and TRBJ1-4; D is unclear. The CDR3 has 14 residues. V lost 0 bases and J 2 bases, leaving 4 bases between the germline ends. Germline lookup yields CDR1 MGHRA and CDR2 YSYEKL. CDR3 residues: CASSQDQTNEKLFF. The CDR3 region has the DNA TGCGCCAGCAGCCAAGATCAGACTAATGAAAAACTGTTTTTT.

The rearrangement joins TRBV7-3 to TRBJ1-3, with a weak D call TRBD1 (5 bases). The CDR3 is 13 residues long. Germline-derived CDR1 and CDR2 are SGHTA and FQGTGA. V was clipped by 5 bases and J by 4 bases, with 9 bases between them. This CDR3 reads CASSARGGNTIYF. In DNA, the CDR3 is TGTGCCAGCAGCGCCCGGGGGGGAAACACCATATATTTT.

This sequence joins TRBV7-2 and TRBJ2-5; D is unresolved. V lost 5 bases to trimming and J lost 7 bases, with 11 bases between them. CDR3 size: 12 residues. Germline CDR1 SGHTA, CDR2 FQGNSA. The CDR3, as DNA: TGTGCCAGCAGCCAACCGACCGGGACCCAGTACTTC. This sequence encodes CASSQPTGTQYF.

The V and J genes are TRBV5-6 and TRBJ1-1; 9 nucleotides line up with TRBD1. CDR1 SGHDT and CDR2 YYEEEE come from the germline V gene. The J segment lost 10 bases and the V segment lost 4 bases, leaving 17 bases of the junction unmatched. The CDR3 spans 16 residues. The CDR3 sequence: CASSAYGGQGNSRAFF. In DNA form, the CDR3 reads TGTGCCAGCAGCGCTTATGGGGGACAGGGAAATTCGCGAGCTTTCTTT.

The chain joins TRBV5-4 to TRBJ2-5; D might be TRBD2 (5 bases). Germline V lookup: CDR1 SGHNT, CDR2 YYREEE (reference sequence). CDR3 size: 13 residues. V lost 4 bases and J 3 bases, leaving 10 bases between the germline ends. CDR3 sequence: CASSTDGEETQYF. As DNA, the CDR3 is TGTGCCAGCAGCACCGACGGGGAAGAGACCCAGTACTTC.

This clone came up a few times. This chain connects TRBV30 to TRBJ1-1, with D hard to call. Trimming cost V 0 bases and J 5 bases, with 13 bases left between them. The CDR3 has 14 amino acids. Per germline, CDR1 GTSNPN and CDR2 SVGIG (reference sequence). The CDR3 DNA sequence: TGTGCCTGGAGTGTGGGAGGTGGGTGGACTGAAGCTTTCTTT. Amino acid sequence: CAWSVGGGWTEAFF. Together with reference TRBV30 and TRBJ1-1, the CDR3 gives the full variable domain: SQTIHQWPATLVQPVGSPLSLECTVEGTSNPNLYWYRQAAGRGLQLLFYSVGIGQISSEVPQNLSASRPQDRQFILSSKKLLLSDSGFYLCAWSVGGGWTEAFFGQGTRLTVV.

This sequence joins TRBV10-3 and TRBJ2-7, with 7 bases aligning to TRBD1. After removal of 0 bases from V and 0 bases from J, the junction contained 5 bases not matched to a gene. The CDR3 runs to 16 residues. CDR1 and CDR2 (germline): ENHRY, SYGVKD. This chain's CDR3 is CAISESPDRSSYEQYF. The CDR3 region has the DNA TGTGCCATCAGTGAGTCCCCGGACAGGAGCTCCTACGAGCAGTACTTC.

The V call is TRBV10-3, the J call TRBJ1-2; D not resolved. The V end lost 0 bases, the J end lost 2 bases, and 10 bases lay between the germline ends. CDR1 and CDR2 from the germline V gene are ENHRY and SYGVKD. This CDR3 spans 15 amino acids. This CDR3 is CAISESGRGNYGYTF. Here the CDR3 DNA reads TGTGCCATCAGTGAGTCCGGGAGAGGAAACTATGGCTACACCTTC.

The chain recombines TRBV6-6 with TRBJ2-5, with 11 bases lining up with TRBD2. In germline, CDR1 is MNHNY, CDR2 SVGAGI (reference sequence). The CDR3 has 14 amino acids. V was clipped by 6 bases and J by 3 bases; unmatched bases: 3. The CDR3 loop is CASSRSGGEETQYF. DNA for the CDR3: TGTGCCAGCAGCCGTAGCGGGGGGGAAGAGACCCAGTACTTC.

As concerns this clone: The junction differs from germline at one of its ends, possibly a read error. The chain is built from TRBV6-5 and TRBJ1-1; D is undetermined. Germline loops: CDR1 MNHEY, CDR2 SVGAGI. The CDR3 is 11 amino acids. This CDR3 reads CAGRWETEAFF. In DNA, the CDR3 is TGTGCCGGCAGGTGGGAAACTGAAGCTTTCTTT.

This clone appeared a single time. The genes are TRBV12-5 and TRBJ2-5; D might be TRBD2 (6 bases). Germline loops: CDR1 LGHNT, CDR2 FRNRAP. Deletions cut 6 bases from V and 2 bases from J, with 13 bases between. CDR3 size: 14 residues. The CDR3 protein is CASGLGGEQETQYF. In DNA form, the CDR3 reads TGTGCTAGTGGCCTCGGGGGTGAGCAAGAGACCCAGTACTTC.

This rearrangement joins TRBV7-8 to TRBJ2-2, with a possible D match to TRBD2 (5 bases). V gave up 6 bases and J gave up 2 bases, with 25 bases separating them. The length of the CDR3 is 19 residues. Germline lookup yields CDR1 SGHVS and CDR2 FQNEAQ. CDR3 protein: CASSEVGLLLLANTGELFF. The CDR3 DNA follows: TGTGCCAGCAGTGAGGTTGGACTTCTACTACTCGCCAACACCGGGGAGCTGTTTTTT. The complete variable domain, with remaining parts taken from reference TRBV7-8 and TRBJ2-2, reads GAGVSQSPRYKVAKRGQDVALRCDPISGHVSLFWYQQALGQGPEFLTYFQNEAQLDKSGLPSDRFFAERPEGSVSTLKIQRTQQEDSAVYLCASSEVGLLLLANTGELFFGEGSRLTVL.

In this sample, this clone turned up once. The V call is TRBV7-2, the J call TRBJ2-5; 7 nucleotides align to TRBD2. V lost 5 bases and J lost 4; bases outside the gene matches: 10. Germline-derived CDR1 and CDR2 are SGHTA and FQGNSA. This CDR3 contains 15 residues. The CDR3 region has the DNA TGTGCCAGCAGCGCCCAGTCAGGCGGGGGAGAGACCCAGTACTTC. Amino acid sequence: CASSAQSGGGETQYF.

This clone was seen just once. V gene TRBV6-1 combines with J gene TRBJ2-7; 8 nucleotides align to TRBD1. J gave up 2 bases and V 5 bases, and 8 bases lay outside the gene matches. There are 15 residues in the CDR3. In germline, CDR1 is MNHNS, CDR2 SASEGT. CDR3 residues: CASSHRDRGAYEQYF. The CDR3 nucleotides are TGTGCCAGCAGTCACCGAGACAGGGGCGCCTACGAGCAGTACTTC.

The chain recombines TRBV6-1 with TRBJ1-1; D gene uncertain. Germline assignment: CDR1 MNHNS and CDR2 SASEGT. Trimming pared 6 bases from V and 4 bases from J, leaving 12 bases between. The CDR3 sequence is 13 residues long. The CDR3 is CASSENWSTEAFF. The DNA for the CDR3 is TGTGCCAGCAGCGAAAATTGGAGCACTGAAGCTTTCTTT.

The chain employs TRBV6-1 and TRBJ1-2; D not resolved. The CDR3 has 13 amino acids. Between the trimmed V and J ends, which lost 10 bases and 7 bases, there was a span of 19 bases. Germline CDR1 is MNHNS and CDR2 is SASEGT. CDR3 sequence (DNA): TGTGCCACCTCAAGGTTGGGCGAAAGTGGCTACACCTTC. Residues: CATSRLGESGYTF.

The chain joins TRBV30 to TRBJ2-7, with D perhaps TRBD1 (5 bases). CDR3 length: 14 residues. The V gene lost 4 bases and the J gene lost 1 base, with 14 bases spanning the gap. Germline loops: CDR1 GTSNPN, CDR2 SVGIG (reference sequence). CDR3 loop: CAWTSAGISYEQYF. The CDR3 DNA follows: TGTGCCTGGACGTCGGCAGGGATTTCCTACGAGCAGTACTTC. The full variable domain, its missing parts supplied by reference TRBV30 and TRBJ2-7, is SQTIHQWPATLVQPVGSPLSLECTVEGTSNPNLYWYRQAAGRGLQLLFYSVGIGQISSEVPQNLSASRPQDRQFILSSKKLLLSDSGFYLCAWTSAGISYEQYFGPGTRLTVT.

V is TRBV5-1 and J is TRBJ2-5; D not resolved. Germline CDR1 reads SGHRS; CDR2 reads YFSETQ. V lost 3 bases and J lost 1, with 13 bases in between. The CDR3 extends over 15 amino acids. CDR3 region: CASSSPFTAQETQYF. Written as DNA, the CDR3 is TGCGCCAGCAGCTCCCCGTTTACAGCCCAAGAGACCCAGTACTTC.

About this clone itself: At one end the junction does not follow the germline gene, possibly because of a read error. This rearrangement joins TRBV7-7 to TRBJ2-5; possibly TRBD1 for D (6 bases). This CDR3 comprises 14 residues. CDR1 is SSHAT, CDR2 FNYEAQ, per germline (reference sequence). The CDR3 loop is CASSSTGLGETQYF. The CDR3 DNA sequence: TGTGCTAGCAGCTCAACAGGGCTGGGGGAGACCCAGTACTTC.

The rearrangement joins TRBV2 to TRBJ1-1, with a possible D match to TRBD1 (6 bases). Trimming left V 1 base short and J 1 base short, with 22 bases between. This CDR3 region has 19 residues. Germline V gene sequence: CDR1 SNHLY, CDR2 FYNNEI. CDR3 nucleotide sequence: TGTGCCAGCAGTGAAGGGATCGGGAACCCGGGACACCAGAACACTGAAGCTTTCTTT. It yields the protein CASSEGIGNPGHQNTEAFF. Full variable domain (outside the CDR3, taken from reference TRBV2 and TRBJ1-1): EPEVTQTPSHQVTQMGQEVILRCVPISNHLYFYWYRQILGQKVEFLVSFYNNEISEKSEIFDDQFSVERPDGSNFTLKIRSTKLEDSAMYFCASSEGIGNPGHQNTEAFFGQGTRLTVV.